This is a list of T cell receptor beta chains from one sample in a study of OX40 agonist ivuxolimab in advanced cancers. This table comes from immunoSEQ multiplex PCR, and its TCRdb copy is limited to in-frame clones, with some not included. Counted here are fewer than 30,000 clones, approximately 78% occurring once; the ten biggest clones make up less than 25%. Sequenced material: CD4+ or CD8+ T cells sorted from blood, taken in a trial of the OX40 agonist ivuxolimab. Receptor source: an adult with an advanced solid tumor such as melanoma, head and neck, liver or kidney cancer. CDR3s include the opening cysteine and the closing phenylalanine or tryptophan. The D gene is left open where the match is weak. The size of a clone is reported for some rows only, either as once, few or many, or as a class for expanded clones.

V gene,clone size,D gene,J gene,CDR3 DNA,CDR3 protein
TRBV27,-,-,TRBJ2-1,TGTGCCAGCAGTCGGACTGGTCCTTCCTACAATGAGCAGTTCTTC,CASSRTGPSYNEQFF
TRBV7-6,-,TRBD2,TRBJ2-7,TGTGCCAGCAGCTTAGAACGGGACTATCGATACGAGCAGTACTTC,CASSLERDYRYEQYF
TRBV7-6,-,-,TRBJ2-1,TGTGCCAGCAGCCCCGAGGCGGGTAGCTCCTACAATGAGCAGTTCTTC,CASSPEAGSSYNEQFF
TRBV30,-,TRBD2,TRBJ2-2,TGTGCCTGCCGCCGACTAGCGGGGGACACCGGGGAGCTGTTTTTT,CACRRLAGDTGELFF
TRBV27,-,-,TRBJ2-3,TGTGCCAGCAGCCTAATCCGGGGCACAGATACGCAGTATTTT,CASSLIRGTDTQYF
TRBV2,-,-,TRBJ1-2,TGTGCCACCAACTCTAACTATGGCTACACCTTC,CATNSNYGYTF
TRBV21-1,-,-,TRBJ1-2,TGTGCCAGCAGCAAAGTAATGGAGACATCGGGTGGTAACTATGGCTACACCTTC,CASSKVMETSGGNYGYTF
TRBV7-3,-,TRBD1,TRBJ2-1,TGTGCCAGCAGCGTTGGGGCACAGGGGCAAAATGAGCAGTTCTTC,CASSVGAQGQNEQFF
TRBV7-9,once,-,TRBJ1-1,TGTGCCAGCAGCTTAGACAGGGAAAGCCACACTGAAGCTTTCTTT,CASSLDRESHTEAFF
TRBV27,-,-,TRBJ2-7,TGTGCCAGCAGTTTCGACAGCTCCTACGAGCAGTACTTC,CASSFDSSYEQYF
TRBV30,-,-,TRBJ2-1,TGTGCCTGGAGTGTGTACCGCCAGTATAATGAGCAGTTCTTC,CAWSVYRQYNEQFF
TRBV29-1,-,-,TRBJ2-7,TGCAGCGTACCGGGGCTTAGCTCCTACGAGCAGTACTTC,CSVPGLSSYEQYF
TRBV29-1,-,-,TRBJ2-3,TGCAGCGTTGAATATCGGGGGGCGAGCACAGATACGCAGTATTTT,CSVEYRGASTDTQYF
TRBV28,-,-,TRBJ2-3,TGTGCCAGTCGTTTGGGACCCGTCAACCCCCTCACAGATACGCAGTATTTT,CASRLGPVNPLTDTQYF
TRBV19,once,-,TRBJ2-7,TGTGCCAGTAGTATAGATCCGCACGAGCAGTACTTC,CASSIDPHEQYF
TRBV6-5,-,-,TRBJ2-2,TGTGCCAGCAGTTACGGGGAAGAGAACACCGGGGAGCTGTTTTTT,CASSYGEENTGELFF